This TCR beta chain was recorded in a study of response to subunit inactivated influenza vaccine. A word on this clonotype: The target antigen is unknown.

The study, taken as a whole, reports: It was the authors' suggestion that each seasonal influenza vaccination recruits few new T cells.

Via MiXCR, TCRdb re-called the RT-PCR reads, giving one row per CDR3 protein. The sample holds around 760,000 distinct CDR3 sequences, more than 11% seen once. Germline V gene sequence: CDR1 LGHDT, CDR2 YNNKEL (reference sequence). The CDR3 is 20 amino acids. Trimming left V 3 bases short and J 5 bases short, with 30 bases between. Material: PBMCs from blood, obtained roughly 15 days before vaccination. This clonotype originated in a man in his fifties who received an inactivated influenza vaccine. The V and J genes are TRBV3-1 and TRBJ2-3; no clear D gene. In DNA, the CDR3 is TGTGCCAGCAGCCAGGTTGCTCTCTCCCATGAGAGAAACCGATTAGATACGCAGTATTTT. Its protein is CASSQVALSHERNRLDTQYF.